This passage covers 21 T cell receptor beta chains from one sample sequenced in a study of cytomegalovirus exposure and HLA in healthy donors. The primer mix had 60 Vbeta and 13 Jbeta primers. Produced via immunoSEQ multiplex PCR; TCRdb's table is partial and in-frame only. The record lists over 100,000 clones, of which the ten most abundant hold around 7%. The sample comprised PBMCs. Receptor source: a middle-aged man in good health and CMV-seropositive.

This sequence joins TRBV7-8 and TRBJ1-5; no clear D. Germline V gene sequence: CDR1 SGHVS, CDR2 FQNEAQ. The CDR3 totals 12 residues. Trimming cost V 5 bases and J 4 bases, with 6 bases left between them. In DNA form, the CDR3 reads TGTGCCAGCAGCCCAGCGAATCAGCCCCAGCATTTT. Translated: CASSPANQPQHF. The full variable domain, completed using reference TRBV7-8 and TRBJ1-5, is GAGVSQSPRYKVAKRGQDVALRCDPISGHVSLFWYQQALGQGPEFLTYFQNEAQLDKSGLPSDRFFAERPEGSVSTLKIQRTQQEDSAVYLCASSPANQPQHFGDGTRLSIL.

This chain connects TRBV6-6 to TRBJ2-2; D remains ambiguous. CDR1 is MNHNY and CDR2 is SVGAGI in the germline V gene (reference sequence). The CDR3 runs 11 residues. The V end lost 6 bases, the J end lost 5 bases, and 4 bases lay between the germline ends. CDR3 nucleotide sequence: TGTGCCAGCAGCCGTACCGGGGAGCTGTTTTTT. The encoded protein is CASSRTGELFF.

This chain connects TRBV19 to TRBJ2-2; TRBD1 matches at 10 bases. CDR1 and CDR2 (germline): LNHDA, SQIVND (reference sequence). The V gene end was trimmed by 7 bases and the J gene end by 6 bases; junction bases not matched to a gene: 8. This CDR3 has 15 residues. CDR3 in DNA: TGTGCCAGTACCAGGAGGACAGGGGGATCCGGGGAGCTGTTTTTT. Translation: CASTRRTGGSGELFF.

The V gene is TRBV6-5, the J gene TRBJ1-2; D gene unclear. V was trimmed by 5 bases and J by 6 bases, leaving 13 bases between them. CDR3 length: 13 amino acids. Germline V gene data show CDR1 as MNHEY and CDR2 as SVGAGI. Written as DNA, the CDR3 is TGTGCCAGCAGTAATTGGGCGCGCGATGGCTACACCTTC. Its translation: CASSNWARDGYTF.

The V gene is TRBV29-1, the J gene TRBJ1-5; perhaps TRBD1 as D (5 bases). The CDR3 totals 14 residues. V was trimmed by 4 bases and J by 4 bases, leaving 14 bases between them. Per germline, CDR1 SQVTM and CDR2 ANQGSEA. The CDR3 nucleotides read TGCAGCGTTGCACTGGGGCGTGAAAATCAGCCCCAGCATTTT. Translation gives CSVALGRENQPQHF.

The rearrangement links TRBV6-6 to TRBJ2-2, with 7 bases fitting TRBD1. V dropped 2 bases and J dropped 3; count of bases not matched to a gene: 0. CDR3 length equals 14 residues. Germline CDR1 MNHNY, CDR2 SVGAGI (reference sequence). The CDR3 nucleotides are TGTGCCAGCAGTTACACAGGGGACACCGGGGAGCTGTTTTTT. Translated, it gives CASSYTGDTGELFF.

V and J are TRBV6-5 and TRBJ1-6; D is perhaps TRBD1 (6 bases). The V end was cut by 7 bases, the J end by 6 bases, with 13 bases between. Germline V gene lookup returns CDR1 MNHEY and CDR2 SVGAGI. CDR3 size: 14 residues. The CDR3 DNA sequence: TGTGCCAGCACCGGACAGTTGGGTAATTCACCCCTCCACTTT. Residues: CASTGQLGNSPLHF.

The rearrangement links TRBV6-6 to TRBJ2-5; TRBD1 matches at 8 bases. This CDR3 contains 14 residues. The J segment lost 5 bases and the V segment lost 6 bases, leaving 8 bases of the junction unmatched. Germline assignment: CDR1 MNHNY and CDR2 SVGAGI (reference sequence). In DNA form, the CDR3 reads TGTGCCAGCAGCAACCCGACAGGGGCGGAGACCCAGTACTTC. Translation: CASSNPTGAETQYF.

The chain joins TRBV14 to TRBJ2-1; possible D gene TRBD2, 6 bases. V shed 2 bases and J shed 9 bases, with 17 bases lying between them. The germline V gene has CDR1 SGHDN and CDR2 FVKESK. The CDR3 length is 15 residues. Written as DNA, the CDR3 is TGTGCCAGCAGCCAAAGGAGCCTAGCGCTCGGTGAGCAGTTCTTC. It yields the protein CASSQRSLALGEQFF. Full variable domain (remainder filled in from reference TRBV14 and TRBJ2-1): EAGVTQFPSHSVIEKGQTVTLRCDPISGHDNLYWYRRVMGKEIKFLLHFVKESKQDESGMPNNRFLAERTGGTYSTLKVQPAELEDSGVYFCASSQRSLALGEQFFGPGTRLTVL.

The chain combines TRBV6-5 with TRBJ2-1; a possible D gene is TRBD2 (5 bases). This CDR3 is 12 amino acids long. The germline gives CDR1 MNHEY, CDR2 SVGAGI. The V and J ends lost 7 bases and 8 bases respectively, with 12 bases between them. The CDR3: CASTSGVDEQFF. Written as DNA, the CDR3 is TGTGCCAGCACGTCCGGGGTGGATGAGCAGTTCTTC.

The chain links TRBV15 to TRBJ2-7, with 11 nucleotides matching TRBD2. In germline, CDR1 is LNHNV, CDR2 YYDKDF (reference sequence). The CDR3 extends over 15 amino acids. V lost 0 bases, J lost 5 bases, and 3 bases stayed unmatched. The CDR3 DNA sequence: TGTGCCACCAGCAGAGATCAACTAGCGGGAGACGAGCAGTACTTC. The encoded protein is CATSRDQLAGDEQYF.

This chain uses TRBV11-2 with TRBJ1-2; 7 positions match TRBD1. The CDR3 has 18 amino acids. Losses at the gene ends were 5 bases for V and 1 base for J; bases not matched to a gene: 16. The germline gives CDR1 SGHAT, CDR2 FQNNGV. The CDR3 DNA follows: TGTGCCAGCAGCCCTCTCCGGGACAGTCACCCCCGTAACTATGGCTACACCTTC. It specifies CASSPLRDSHPRNYGYTF. The full variable domain, its missing parts supplied by reference TRBV11-2 and TRBJ1-2, is EAGVAQSPRYKIIEKRQSVAFWCNPISGHATLYWYQQILGQGPKLLIQFQNNGVVDDSQLPKDRFSAERLKGVDSTLKIQPAKLEDSAVYLCASSPLRDSHPRNYGYTFGSGTRLTVV.

V gene TRBV7-3 combines with J gene TRBJ2-2, with 9 bases that match TRBD2. Per the germline V gene, CDR1 is SGHTA and CDR2 is FQGTGA. The ends lost 3 bases at V and 0 bases at J; junction bases unmatched: 2. The CDR3 has 16 amino acids. The CDR3: CASSFLAGTNTGELFF. In DNA, the CDR3 is TGTGCCAGCAGCTTTCTAGCGGGAACGAACACCGGGGAGCTGTTTTTT. Full variable domain (remainder filled in from reference TRBV7-3 and TRBJ2-2): GAGVSQTPSNKVTEKGKYVELRCDPISGHTALYWYRQSLGQGPEFLIYFQGTGAADDSGLPNDRFFAVRPEGSVSTLKIQRTERGDSAVYLCASSFLAGTNTGELFFGEGSRLTVL.

This sequence joins TRBV7-3 and TRBJ2-1; tentative D call: TRBD2 (6 bases). Germline CDR1 and CDR2: SGHTA and FQGTGA. Trimming shortened V by 4 bases and J by 3 bases, and 10 bases separated the two germline ends. The CDR3 is 14 residues long. The CDR3 loop is CASSSGTGYNEQFF. The CDR3 region has the DNA TGTGCCAGCAGCTCGGGGACTGGCTACAATGAGCAGTTCTTC.

This chain connects TRBV30 to TRBJ1-4; D perhaps matches TRBD1 (5 bases). CDR1 GTSNPN and CDR2 SVGIG come from the germline V gene (reference sequence). The CDR3 contains 14 residues. Trimming cost V 4 bases and J 7 bases, with 16 bases left between them. As DNA, the CDR3 is TGTGCCTGGAACTACGCCGGGGGGGGTGAAAAACTGTTTTTT. Its translation: CAWNYAGGGEKLFF. The whole variable domain, filled in from reference TRBV30 and TRBJ1-4, reads SQTIHQWPATLVQPVGSPLSLECTVEGTSNPNLYWYRQAAGRGLQLLFYSVGIGQISSEVPQNLSASRPQDRQFILSSKKLLLSDSGFYLCAWNYAGGGEKLFFGSGTQLSVL.

Details on this clone: Additional DNA sequences in this sample encode the identical CDR3. V is TRBV6-1 and J is TRBJ1-5, with D unclear. CDR3 length: 14 amino acids. Germline V CDR1 and CDR2: MNHNS, SASEGT. Trimming removed 7 bases from V and 7 bases from J, with 17 bases in between. CDR3 nucleotide sequence: TGTGCCAGCACTCAACGCCCGGGAAACCAGCCCCAGCATTTT. Translating gives CASTQRPGNQPQHF.

V and J are TRBV6-1 and TRBJ2-2; 7 bases match TRBD2. The CDR3 loop spans 14 amino acids. CDR1 is MNHNS, CDR2 SASEGT, per germline. V gave up 10 bases and J gave up 0 bases; unmatched junction bases: 5. The CDR3 loop reads CATSSGTNTGELFF. The CDR3 nucleotides are TGTGCCACCTCGAGCGGGACGAACACCGGGGAGCTGTTTTTT.

The DNA for the CDR3 is TGTGCCAGCAGTCCGACGGGGAGGCGGTTCTACTACGAGCAGTACTTC. Residues: CASSPTGRRFYYEQYF. The V and J genes are TRBV27 and TRBJ2-7, with D perhaps TRBD2 (6 bases). Germline-derived CDR1 and CDR2 are MNHEY and SMNVEV (reference sequence). Trimming stripped 5 bases from V and 3 bases from J, with 20 bases between. CDR3 size: 16 residues.

CDR3 protein: CASSIDHGGAYEQYF. The CDR3 DNA reads TGTGCCAGTAGTATAGATCACGGGGGAGCCTACGAGCAGTACTTC. The rearrangement joins TRBV19 to TRBJ2-7, with a weak D call TRBD2 (6 bases). V lost 0 bases, J lost 2 bases, and 11 bases lay in between. CDR3 size: 15 residues. The germline CDR1 and CDR2 sequences are LNHDA and SQIVND (reference sequence).

CDR3 sequence reads: CASSRPGQLNEQFF. CDR3 nucleotide sequence: TGCGCCAGCAGTCGACCGGGACAGTTAAATGAGCAGTTCTTC. The J gene is TRBJ2-1, the V gene TRBV10-1, with 7 bases lining up with TRBD1. The ends lost 5 bases at V and 7 bases at J; junction bases unmatched: 8. Germline values: CDR1 WNHNN, CDR2 SYGVQD (reference sequence). The CDR3 has 14 amino acids.

The chain is built from TRBV6-1 and TRBJ2-7; 7 bases line up with TRBD2. CDR1 and CDR2 (germline): MNHNS, SASEGT. Trimming removed 6 bases from V and 12 bases from J; junction bases left unmatched: 11. This CDR3 spans 12 amino acids. CDR3 nucleotide sequence: TGTGCCAGCAGGGAACAGATGGGGAGGGTGTACTTC. This translates into CASREQMGRVYF.